This entry lists 26 T cell receptor beta chains sequenced from one sample in a study of T cells in women clearing cervical HPV infection. Profiled with immunoSEQ multiplex PCR; TCRdb holds only in-frame clones, not every one. The sample holds about 35,000 clones. Specimen: blood buffy coat. All receptors come from a woman between 18 and 69 years old with a cervical HPV16 infection that either progressed to CIN3+ or cleared (not recorded which).

Note on this clone: Read data end 3 residues before the CDR3 end; the end is taken from the germline J gene. V usage is TRBV10-2 and J usage is TRBJ1-2; TRBD1 agrees at 7 bases. The CDR3 length is 14 residues. The V gene end was trimmed by 8 bases and the J gene end by 5 bases; junction bases not matched to a gene: 11. Germline CDR1 reads WSHSY; CDR2 reads SAAADI. Partial CDR3 DNA: TGCGCCAGCGGTCGGGGACAGAAGCATTATGGC. This codes for CASGRGQKHYG. The whole CDR3 protein is CASGRGQKHYGYTF.

About this clone: The read falls 3 residues short of the CDR3 end, and the missing part is taken from the germline J gene. This chain links TRBV6-2 or TRBV6-3 with TRBJ2-7, with 7 bases that match TRBD2. The trim removed 5 bases at V and 0 bases at J, leaving 1 base unmatched. Germline loops: CDR1 MNHEY, CDR2 SVGEGT. This CDR3 has 13 residues. The CDR3 DNA, read in part, is TGTGCCAGCAGTCGGACTAGCTCCTACGAG. It is translated as CASSRTSSYE. The complete CDR3 protein is CASSRTSSYEQYF.

Of note for this clone: The DNA ends 3 residues before the CDR3 does, and the rest of the CDR3 is filled in from the germline J gene. The chain combines TRBV19 with TRBJ1-4; no firm D call. V gave up 2 bases and J gave up 5 bases, with 12 bases separating them. This CDR3 spans 15 amino acids. Germline lookup yields CDR1 LNHDA and CDR2 SQIVND (reference sequence). The CDR3 sequence: CASSISSARNEKLFF. The sequenced part of the CDR3 DNA is TGTGCCAGTAGTATAAGCTCAGCTAGGAATGAAAAA.

Comment on this clone: Read coverage stops 3 residues before the CDR3 terminus; the germline J gene supplies the remainder. V is TRBV30 and J is TRBJ2-3; 7 nucleotides match TRBD1. The CDR3 totals 15 residues. From germline, CDR1 is GTSNPN and CDR2 SVGIG (reference sequence). CDR3 residues: CAWSGPRTGNQPQYF. The sequenced CDR3 bases are TGTGCCTGGAGTGGCCCCCGGACAGGCAATCAGCCG.

A remark on this clone: The missing CDR3 end, 3 residues past where the read stops, is filled in from the germline J gene. This chain uses TRBV5-1 with TRBJ1-4; no clear D. This CDR3 has 14 residues. Germline CDR1 and CDR2: SGHRS and YFSETQ. With 5 bases removed from V and 6 bases from J, the gap between germline ends came to 14 bases. The covered CDR3 bases are TGCGCCAGCAGGTCAGGCAGGTCTGATGAAAAA. Protein: CASRSGRSDEK. The whole CDR3 is CASRSGRSDEKLFF.

A word on this clone: The read falls 3 residues short of the CDR3 end, and the missing part is taken from the germline J gene. The rearrangement joins TRBV5-1 to TRBJ2-7; maybe TRBD1 (6 bases). Per the germline V gene, CDR1 is SGHRS and CDR2 is YFSETQ. V was cut by 4 bases and J by 3 bases, with 11 bases left in between. The CDR3 totals 13 residues. The CDR3: CASSRDNYYEQYF. CDR3 DNA, as far as it was read: TGCGCCAGCAGCCGGGACAATTACTACGAG.

About this clone: The sequenced fragment ends 3 residues before the CDR3 boundary, so the rest is inferred from the germline J gene. The chain joins TRBV7-8 to TRBJ2-5; TRBD1 matches at 10 bases. V shed 0 bases, J shed 3 bases, and the junction held 1 base outside the gene matches. The CDR3 runs 15 residues. Germline CDR1 reads SGHVS; CDR2 reads FQNEAQ. CDR3 DNA, as far as it was read: TGTGCCAGCAGCTTAGCGGGGACAGGGGAAGAGACC. Amino acids: CASSLAGTGEET. The CDR3 reads in full as CASSLAGTGEETQYF.

Comments on this clone: The read gets to within 3 residues of the CDR3 end, and the germline J gene fills in the rest. The J gene is TRBJ1-1, the V gene TRBV30; the D is unclear. V gave up 2 bases and J gave up 3 bases, with 10 bases separating them. The germline CDR1 and CDR2 sequences are GTSNPN and SVGIG (reference sequence). This CDR3 has 13 amino acids. CDR3: CAWSTLQYTEAFF. The part of the CDR3 DNA that was read is TGTGCCTGGAGTACCTTACAGTACACTGAA.

Comments on this clone: With the read ending 3 residues before the CDR3 end, the germline J gene is used to fill in that end. This chain joins TRBV19 and TRBJ2-7; 9 bases are a match to TRBD1. The CDR3 is 15 amino acids. CDR1 is LNHDA, CDR2 SQIVND, per germline (reference sequence). The junction had 7 bases not matched to a gene; V was cut back by 6 bases and J by 1 base. The CDR3 sequence is CASSPRTGASYEQYF. CDR3 DNA (partial): TGTGCCAGTAGCCCTCGGACAGGGGCTTCCTACGAG.

On this clone itself: The read gets to within 3 residues of the CDR3 end, and the germline J gene fills in the rest. This chain joins TRBV12-3 or TRBV12-4 and TRBJ2-2, with TRBD1 matching over 10 bases. The CDR3 sequence is 15 residues long. The V and J ends lost 6 bases and 4 bases, in that order; junction bases with no gene match: 5. CDR3 protein: CASRTGTGATGELFF. CDR3 DNA (partial): TGTGCCAGCAGAACCGGGACAGGGGCCACCGGGGAG.

Remarks on this clone: The read ends 3 residues shy of where the CDR3 ends; the end is completed using the germline J gene. The J gene is TRBJ2-3, the V gene TRBV7-2; 7 nucleotides agree with TRBD1. This CDR3 is 15 amino acids long. Per the germline V gene, CDR1 is SGHTA and CDR2 is FQGNSA. Here the CDR3 reads CASSLRGGDNQPQYF. Partial CDR3 DNA: TGTGCCAGCAGCTTACGAGGGGGCGATAATCAGCCG.

In the case of this clone: The read terminates 3 residues before the CDR3 end, so the remaining end is supplied by the germline J gene. The gene calls are TRBV12-3 or TRBV12-4 and TRBJ2-3; no clear D gene. V lost 5 bases, J lost 2 bases, and 11 bases lay in between. The CDR3 is made up of 14 amino acids. This chain's CDR3 is CASSPRYLTDTQYF. CDR3 DNA, as far as it was read: TGTGCCAGCAGTCCCAGATACCTCACAGATACG.

Remarks on this clone: The read stops 3 residues short of the end of the CDR3; the missing end is completed from the germline J gene. This chain uses TRBV2 with TRBJ2-3, with TRBD2 as a possible D gene (6 bases). CDR3 size: 15 residues. V was pared by 7 bases and J by 0 bases, with 14 bases between. Germline lookup yields CDR1 SNHLY and CDR2 FYNNEI. The CDR3 DNA, read in part, is TGTGCCAGCATCTGGGCCAGCGGGAGCACAGATACG. The encoded protein is CASIWASGSTDT. From start to end, the CDR3 is CASIWASGSTDTQYF.

As concerns this clone: The CDR3 end falls 3 residues outside the read, so it is completed with the germline J gene. The chain links TRBV2 to TRBJ1-1; D gene unclear. The V gene lost 5 bases and the J gene lost 4 bases, with 8 bases spanning the gap. Germline lookup yields CDR1 SNHLY and CDR2 FYNNEI. The CDR3 is 12 residues long. The CDR3 is CASSYLLTEAFF. The sequenced part of the CDR3 DNA is TGTGCCAGCAGTTACCTACTCACTGAA.

Worth noting for this clone: The missing CDR3 end, 3 residues past where the read stops, is filled in from the germline J gene. The chain couples TRBV20-1 to TRBJ1-5; a possible D gene is TRBD1 (6 bases). The ends were cut back, 6 bases at V and 3 bases at J, with 18 bases in the middle. The CDR3 is 15 amino acids. CDR1 is DFQATT, CDR2 SNEGSKA, per germline (reference sequence). Incomplete CDR3 DNA: TGCAGTGCCAACGACGCGACAGGCAACAATCAGCCC. Translating gives CSANDATGNNQP. The complete CDR3 reads CSANDATGNNQPQHF.

Remarks on this clone: At one boundary the junction diverges from the germline segment, which might be a read error. The missing CDR3 end, 3 residues past where the read stops, is filled in from the germline J gene. V gene TRBV6-1 combines with J gene TRBJ2-2; TRBD1 aligns across 10 bases. CDR1 and CDR2 (germline): MNHNS, SASEGT. There are 16 residues in the CDR3. CDR3 sequence reads: CASSAPGQGNSGELFF. CDR3 DNA (partial): TGTGCCAGCAGTGCTCCGGGACAGGGGAACAGCGGGGAG.

With respect to this clone: The CDR3 end is not reached by the read, which stops 3 residues before it; the germline J gene fills it in. The chain couples TRBV7-3 to TRBJ2-3, with 8 bases aligning to TRBD2. V shed 4 bases and J 4 bases; nucleotides not matched to a gene: 7. The CDR3 extends over 15 amino acids. The germline V gene encodes CDR1 SGHTA and CDR2 FQGTGA. Partial CDR3 DNA: TGTGCCAGCAGCTCATACGGACTAGCAGCAGATACG. This codes for CASSSYGLAADT. The whole CDR3 region reads CASSSYGLAADTQYF.

On this clone itself: The CDR3 extends 3 residues past the end of the read, so its final part is completed from the germline J gene. The V gene is TRBV18, the J gene TRBJ2-3, with 7 positions matching TRBD1. Germline V gene data show CDR1 as KGHSH and CDR2 as LQKENI. The CDR3 length is 14 residues. The CDR3 bases that were read are TGTGCCAGCTCACCAACCGGGACAGAAGAGACG. Translating it yields CASSPTGTEET. The whole CDR3 protein reads CASSPTGTEETQYF.

As regards this clone: The read terminates 3 residues before the CDR3 end, so the remaining end is supplied by the germline J gene. The genes are TRBV19 and TRBJ2-3; 7 bases align to TRBD1. This CDR3 comprises 14 residues. Germline values: CDR1 LNHDA, CDR2 SQIVND (reference sequence). CDR3 DNA, as far as it was read: TGTGCCAGTTATACAGGGGTCGGCAATCAGCCG. Amino acids: CASYTGVGNQP. The full CDR3 reads CASYTGVGNQPQYF.

Notes on this clone: Read sequence stops 3 residues before the CDR3 end, and the germline J gene provides the missing end. The sample carries other DNA sequences with the same CDR3. The gene calls are TRBV5-8 and TRBJ1-5; D gene uncertain. The germline gives CDR1 SGHTS, CDR2 YDEGEE. This CDR3 contains 12 residues. The V end lost 2 bases, the J end lost 7 bases, and 7 bases lay between the germline ends. The CDR3 bases that were read are TGTGCCAGCAGCTTCGCGGAGCAGCCC. This sequence encodes CASSFAEQP. The whole CDR3 protein is CASSFAEQPQHF.

Concerning this clone itself: The read stops 3 residues short of the end of the CDR3; the missing end is completed from the germline J gene. The V and J genes are TRBV7-2 and TRBJ2-7, with 9 nucleotides matching TRBD2. The CDR3 extends over 15 amino acids. Germline V gene sequence: CDR1 SGHTA, CDR2 FQGNSA. The V gene end was trimmed by 5 bases and the J gene end by 3 bases; junction bases not matched to a gene: 8. CDR3 loop: CASSPQIAGDYEQYF. Incomplete CDR3 DNA: TGTGCCAGCAGCCCCCAGATAGCGGGGGACTACGAG.

About this clone itself: The read falls 3 residues short of the CDR3 end, and the missing part is taken from the germline J gene. The chain couples TRBV19 to TRBJ2-2; TRBD2 aligns across 7 bases. With 5 bases clipped from V and 4 bases from J, the junction kept 7 bases outside the gene matches. This CDR3 contains 15 residues. The germline V gene has CDR1 LNHDA and CDR2 SQIVND (reference sequence). The CDR3 reads CASSQSGAGTGELFF. CDR3 DNA, as far as it was read: TGTGCCAGTAGTCAAAGCGGGGCGGGCACCGGGGAG.

A remark on this clone: The read halts 3 residues ahead of the CDR3 end, with the missing end drawn from the germline J gene. This sequence joins TRBV5-1 and TRBJ2-2, with 8 bases fitting TRBD1. The V and J ends lost 4 bases and 2 bases, in that order; junction bases with no gene match: 10. The CDR3 extends over 17 amino acids. Germline V gives CDR1 SGHRS, CDR2 YFSETQ. The CDR3 reads CASSQGASSANTGELFF. CDR3 DNA (partial): TGCGCCAGCAGCCAGGGGGCGAGCTCGGCTAACACCGGGGAG.

About this clone itself: The read finishes 3 residues shy of the CDR3 end, and the germline J gene is used to complete it. V gene TRBV4-1 combines with J gene TRBJ1-2; TRBD1 is a possible D gene (5 bases). This CDR3 is built from 14 residues. Germline CDR1 reads MGHRA; CDR2 reads YSYEKL. This CDR3 is CASTLERGHNDYTF. Incomplete CDR3 DNA: TGCGCCAGCACCCTAGAGAGGGGCCACAATGAC.

On this clone itself: Sequencing ends 3 residues short of the CDR3 end; the germline J gene provides the rest. The chain combines TRBV7-9 with TRBJ2-1, with TRBD1 as a possible D gene (6 bases). Trimming stripped 4 bases from V and 3 bases from J, with 10 bases between. CDR1 is SEHNR, CDR2 FQNEAQ, per germline (reference sequence). The CDR3 consists of 14 residues. The sequenced CDR3 bases are TGTGCCAGCAGCTCAGGGGACGTCTACAATGAG. Translated, it gives CASSSGDVYNE. The entire CDR3 protein reads CASSSGDVYNEQFF.

The CDR3 bases that were read are TGTGCCAGCTCACCGGCCAGCGGGGTCACAGATACG. Amino acid sequence: CASSPASGVTDT. The CDR3 reads in full as CASSPASGVTDTQYF. The chain employs TRBV18 and TRBJ2-3; TRBD2 matches at 7 bases. The read terminates 3 residues ahead of where the CDR3 ends, so the germline J gene completes it. This CDR3 is built from 15 residues. The junction had 5 bases not matched to a gene; V was cut back by 3 bases and J by 2 bases. CDR1 is KGHSH, CDR2 LQKENI, per germline.